The 20 T cell receptor beta chains given below trace back to one sample, sequenced in a study of cytomegalovirus exposure and HLA in healthy donors. PCR employed 60 Vbeta and 13 Jbeta primers. Libraries were prepared by immunoSEQ multiplex PCR; TCRdb keeps only in-frame clonotypes and omits some of them. This repertoire shows roughly 200,000 clones, about nine tenths found once; its top ten account for about 1.1%. The sample was PBMCs. These receptor sequences come from a boy aged 2 to 10 in good health and CMV-seronegative.

The CDR3 loop reads CASSSVVGAGGGPVNTEAFF. The CDR3 DNA reads TGTGCCAGCAGTTCAGTCGTTGGGGCAGGGGGCGGCCCGGTGAACACTGAAGCTTTCTTT. The chain is built from TRBV27 and TRBJ1-1; 8 positions match TRBD1. Germline CDR1 reads MNHEY; CDR2 reads SMNVEV (reference sequence). The CDR3 consists of 20 residues. After removal of 4 bases from V and 0 bases from J, the junction contained 19 bases not matched to a gene.

This chain connects TRBV7-9 to TRBJ2-1, with unresolved D. Germline V gene data show CDR1 as SEHNR and CDR2 as FQNEAQ (reference sequence). The CDR3 contains 16 residues. V was clipped by 5 bases and J by 4 bases, with 18 bases between them. The CDR3, as DNA: TGTGCCAGCAGCAATTCCTTTCCCGAGCCGTACAATGAGCAGTTCTTC. This gives the protein CASSNSFPEPYNEQFF.

The chain's CDR3 is CAISEGTGTGYEQYF. The CDR3, as DNA: TGTGCCATCAGTGAGGGTACCGGGACAGGCTACGAGCAGTACTTC. This chain joins TRBV10-3 and TRBJ2-7; 8 bases are shared with TRBD1. V trimming: 2 bases; J trimming: 3 bases; junction bases outside the gene matches: 6. The CDR3 length is 15 residues. The germline V gene encodes CDR1 ENHRY and CDR2 SYGVKD.

This clone was recorded a few times. The rearrangement links TRBV10-2 to TRBJ1-1; D may be TRBD1 (6 bases). The CDR3 loop spans 16 amino acids. The germline CDR1 and CDR2 sequences are WSHSY and SAAADI. Trimming removed 3 bases at V and 3 bases at J, with 17 bases between. The CDR3 is CASSDSQGPTDTEAFF. The CDR3 nucleotides read TGCGCCAGCAGTGACTCTCAGGGGCCGACGGACACTGAAGCTTTCTTT.

This chain connects TRBV5-4 to TRBJ2-7; 10 bases align to TRBD1. The ends lost 0 bases at V and 3 bases at J; junction bases unmatched: 3. Germline V gives CDR1 SGHNT, CDR2 YYREEE (reference sequence). The CDR3 length is 15 residues. CDR3 amino acids: CASSLAGDRGYEQYF. CDR3 nucleotide sequence: TGTGCCAGCAGCTTGGCGGGGGACAGGGGCTACGAGCAGTACTTC.

The V and J genes are TRBV5-1 and TRBJ2-5; 10 positions match TRBD1. V was pared by 0 bases and J by 3 bases, with 2 bases of the junction left unmatched. The CDR3 covers 15 residues. The germline gives CDR1 SGHRS, CDR2 YFSETQ. The CDR3 sequence is CASSLDGQGEETQYF. CDR3 nucleotide sequence: TGCGCCAGCAGCTTGGATGGACAGGGGGAAGAGACCCAGTACTTC.

To note about this clone: One junction end does not reproduce the germline sequence, and a read error may be involved. The chain couples TRBV7-9 to TRBJ1-1; D gene unclear. Germline V gene data show CDR1 as SEHNR and CDR2 as FQNEAQ (reference sequence). The CDR3 is made up of 12 amino acids. The CDR3 sequence is CSSRRRNTEAFF. The CDR3 region has the DNA TGTTCCAGCCGGCGGAGGAACACTGAAGCTTTCTTT.

About this clone itself: The same CDR3 can be traced to other DNA sequences in this sample. V is TRBV5-1 and J is TRBJ2-2; 9 nucleotides agree with TRBD2. In germline, CDR1 is SGHRS, CDR2 YFSETQ. The V gene end was trimmed by 0 bases and the J gene end by 0 bases; junction bases not matched to a gene: 0. The CDR3 sequence is 16 residues long. The CDR3 sequence is CASSLGLAANTGELFF. As DNA, the CDR3 is TGCGCCAGCAGCTTGGGACTAGCGGCGAACACCGGGGAGCTGTTTTTT.

The gene calls are TRBV2 and TRBJ2-5; D perhaps matches TRBD2 (6 bases). The germline V gene has CDR1 SNHLY and CDR2 FYNNEI. The CDR3 is 13 amino acids. V lost 4 bases and J lost 5, with 11 bases in between. As DNA, the CDR3 is TGTGCCAGCAGTGGTTCGGGGGAGGAGACCCAGTACTTC. Translated: CASSGSGEETQYF.

The chain couples TRBV13 to TRBJ1-3; D is unclear. With 5 bases removed from V and 3 bases from J, the gap between germline ends came to 5 bases. This CDR3 spans 12 amino acids. The germline V gene encodes CDR1 PRHDT and CDR2 FYEKMQ (reference sequence). CDR3 bases: TGTGCCAGCAGCCGCGGTGGAAACACCATATATTTT. This sequence encodes CASSRGGNTIYF.

This clone has a handful of counts. The gene calls are TRBV4-1 and TRBJ1-4; no definite D call. The V gene lost 0 bases and the J gene lost 6 bases, with 17 bases spanning the gap. The CDR3 consists of 17 residues. In germline, CDR1 is MGHRA, CDR2 YSYEKL. The CDR3 region is CASSQDWLRMGDEKLFF. CDR3 bases: TGCGCCAGCAGCCAAGATTGGTTGAGGATGGGAGATGAAAAACTGTTTTTT.

The chain employs TRBV7-8 and TRBJ1-5, with a possible D match to TRBD1 (5 bases). Trimming pared 2 bases from V and 7 bases from J, leaving 12 bases between. Per the germline V gene, CDR1 is SGHVS and CDR2 is FQNEAQ. The CDR3 has 14 residues. Here the CDR3 reads CASSLRAGKQPQHF. The CDR3 DNA follows: TGTGCCAGCAGCTTAAGGGCAGGGAAGCAGCCCCAGCATTTT.

The chain has TRBV19 and TRBJ1-5, with D possibly being TRBD1 (6 bases). CDR1 is LNHDA, CDR2 SQIVND, per germline (reference sequence). The CDR3 covers 16 residues. Trimming shortened V by 7 bases and J by 7 bases, and 23 bases separated the two germline ends. The CDR3 loop reads CASMSLGRGREQPQHF. CDR3 nucleotides: TGTGCCAGTATGAGTCTCGGCAGGGGTAGAGAGCAGCCCCAGCATTTT.

This clone has just a few counts. This chain connects TRBV7-9 to TRBJ2-7; D may be TRBD1 (6 bases). CDR1 SEHNR and CDR2 FQNEAQ come from the germline V gene (reference sequence). With 6 bases removed from V and 4 bases from J, the gap between germline ends came to 10 bases. The length of the CDR3 is 12 residues. CDR3 nucleotides: TGTGCCAGCAGGGAAGACAGGTACGAGCAGTACTTC. Its translation: CASREDRYEQYF.

V and J are TRBV6-5 and TRBJ1-1; D uncertain. This CDR3 contains 16 residues. V lost 0 bases and J lost 1, with 12 bases in between. Germline V lookup: CDR1 MNHEY, CDR2 SVGAGI. The CDR3: CASSYSYWAANTEAFF. The DNA for the CDR3 is TGTGCCAGCAGTTACTCCTACTGGGCAGCGAACACTGAAGCTTTCTTT.

The V and J genes are TRBV7-3 and TRBJ1-1; D possibly corresponds to TRBD1 (5 bases). The CDR3 consists of 15 residues. Germline CDR1 reads SGHTA; CDR2 reads FQGTGA. The V end lost 5 bases, the J end lost 2 bases, and 15 bases lay between the germline ends. CDR3 nucleotide sequence: TGTGCCAGCAGCAACTCTCCCAGGGTAAACACTGAAGCTTTCTTT. Amino acids: CASSNSPRVNTEAFF.

The chain links TRBV28 to TRBJ1-5; TRBD1 is a possible D gene (5 bases). Trimming cost V 5 bases and J 0 bases, with 11 bases left between them. CDR1 is MDHEN, CDR2 SYDVKM, per germline. CDR3 size: 15 residues. The CDR3 DNA reads as TGTGCCAGCAGTAGACAGTTAGATAGCAATCAGCCCCAGCATTTT. Translated: CASSRQLDSNQPQHF.

The table lists this clone with a few counts. This chain connects TRBV28 to TRBJ1-1; the D is unclear. The CDR3 runs 15 residues. Germline V gene sequence: CDR1 MDHEN, CDR2 SYDVKM. Trimming took off 8 bases at V and 1 base at J, with 17 bases between the two ends. Written as DNA, the CDR3 is TGTGCCAGCCGCCCTTTGTTTGAGGGGAACACTGAAGCTTTCTTT. Its translation is CASRPLFEGNTEAFF.

The J gene is TRBJ2-1, the V gene TRBV12-5; D is unclear. Germline CDR1 is LGHNT and CDR2 is FRNRAP. V lost 2 bases, J lost 9 bases, and 11 bases lay in between. This CDR3 region has 13 residues. CDR3 loop: CASGLQNVREQFF. The CDR3 DNA reads TGTGCTAGTGGTTTGCAGAACGTCCGTGAGCAGTTCTTC.

The chain joins TRBV28 to TRBJ2-3; 13 nucleotides match TRBD2. V was clipped by 5 bases and J by 0 bases; unmatched bases: 5. Looked up from germline, CDR1 is MDHEN and CDR2 is SYDVKM. The CDR3 spans 17 residues. CDR3 protein: CASSIRLAGGSTDTQYF. The DNA of the CDR3 is TGTGCCAGCAGTATTAGACTAGCGGGAGGTAGCACAGATACGCAGTATTTT.